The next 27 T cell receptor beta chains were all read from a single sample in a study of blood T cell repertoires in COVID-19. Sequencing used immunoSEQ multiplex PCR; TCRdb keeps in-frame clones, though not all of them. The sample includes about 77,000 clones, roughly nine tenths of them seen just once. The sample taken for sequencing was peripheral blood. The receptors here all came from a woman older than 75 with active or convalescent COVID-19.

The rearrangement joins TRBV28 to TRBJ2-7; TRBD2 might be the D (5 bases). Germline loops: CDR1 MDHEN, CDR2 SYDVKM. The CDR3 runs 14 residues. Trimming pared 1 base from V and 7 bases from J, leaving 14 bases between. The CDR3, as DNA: TGTGCCAGCAGTTTATTTCCGGTTACGGGGGAGCAGTACTTC. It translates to CASSLFPVTGEQYF.

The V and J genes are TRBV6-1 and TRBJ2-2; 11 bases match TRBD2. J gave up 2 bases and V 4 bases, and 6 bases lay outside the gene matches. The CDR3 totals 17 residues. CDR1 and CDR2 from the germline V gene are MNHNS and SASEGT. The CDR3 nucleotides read TGTGCCAGCAGTGCTGGGCTAGCGGGGGGCAACACCGGGGAGCTGTTTTTT. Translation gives CASSAGLAGGNTGELFF.

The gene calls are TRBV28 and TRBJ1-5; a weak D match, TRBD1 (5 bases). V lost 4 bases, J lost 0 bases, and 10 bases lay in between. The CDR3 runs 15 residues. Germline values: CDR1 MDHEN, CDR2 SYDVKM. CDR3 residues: CASSSRTYSNQPQHF. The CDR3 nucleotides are TGTGCCAGCAGTTCGCGGACATATAGCAATCAGCCCCAGCATTTT.

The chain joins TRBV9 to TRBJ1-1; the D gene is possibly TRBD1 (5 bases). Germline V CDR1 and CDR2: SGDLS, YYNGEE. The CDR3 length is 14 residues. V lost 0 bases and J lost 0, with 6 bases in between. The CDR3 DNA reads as TGTGCCAGCAGCGTAGAAGGGGTGAACACTGAAGCTTTCTTT. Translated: CASSVEGVNTEAFF.

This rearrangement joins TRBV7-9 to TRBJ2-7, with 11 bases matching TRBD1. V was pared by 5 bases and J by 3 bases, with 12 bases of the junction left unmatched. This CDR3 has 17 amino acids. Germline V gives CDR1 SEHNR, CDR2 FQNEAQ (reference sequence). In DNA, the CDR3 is TGTGCCAGCAGCCAGGGAGTGACGGGGACAGGGGGCTACGAGCAGTACTTC. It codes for CASSQGVTGTGGYEQYF.

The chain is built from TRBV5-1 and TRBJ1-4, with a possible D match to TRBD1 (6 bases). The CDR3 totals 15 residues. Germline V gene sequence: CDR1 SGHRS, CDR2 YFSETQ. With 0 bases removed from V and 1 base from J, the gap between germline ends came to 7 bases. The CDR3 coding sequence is TGCGCCAGCAGCTTGGGGACAGTAACTAATGAAAAACTGTTTTTT. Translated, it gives CASSLGTVTNEKLFF. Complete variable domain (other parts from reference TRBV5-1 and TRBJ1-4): KAGVTQTPRYLIKTRGQQVTLSCSPISGHRSVSWYQQTPGQGLQFLFEYFSETQRNKGNFPGRFSGRQFSNSRSEMNVSTLELGDSALYLCASSLGTVTNEKLFFGSGTQLSVL.

The CDR3 DNA reads as TGTGCCAGCAGTCAGACAGGTCGGTCAGTCTATGGCTACACCTTC. Amino acids: CASSQTGRSVYGYTF. The J gene is TRBJ1-2, the V gene TRBV6-5, with TRBD1 as a possible D gene (6 bases). The germline V gene encodes CDR1 MNHEY and CDR2 SVGAGI. Trimming stripped 5 bases from V and 4 bases from J, with 17 bases between. The CDR3 is made up of 15 amino acids.

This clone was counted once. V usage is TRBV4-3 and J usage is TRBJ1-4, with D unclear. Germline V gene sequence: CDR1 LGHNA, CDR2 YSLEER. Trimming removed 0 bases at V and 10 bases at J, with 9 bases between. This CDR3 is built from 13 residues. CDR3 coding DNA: TGCGCCAGCAGCCAAGAGGGGAGGGTAAAACTGTTTTTT. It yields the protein CASSQEGRVKLFF.

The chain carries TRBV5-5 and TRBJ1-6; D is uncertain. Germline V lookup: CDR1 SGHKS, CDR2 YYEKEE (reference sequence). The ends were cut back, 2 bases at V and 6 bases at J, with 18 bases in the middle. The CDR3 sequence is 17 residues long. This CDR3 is CASSLHYPQLLNSPLHF. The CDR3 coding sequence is TGTGCCAGCAGCTTACACTACCCCCAACTACTTAATTCACCCCTCCACTTT.

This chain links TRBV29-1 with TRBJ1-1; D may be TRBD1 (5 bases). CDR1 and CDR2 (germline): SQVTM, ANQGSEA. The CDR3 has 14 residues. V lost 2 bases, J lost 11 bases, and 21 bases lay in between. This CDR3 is CSVEPGGREREAFF. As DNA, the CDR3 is TGCAGCGTTGAACCCGGGGGAAGGGAACGGGAGGCTTTCTTT.

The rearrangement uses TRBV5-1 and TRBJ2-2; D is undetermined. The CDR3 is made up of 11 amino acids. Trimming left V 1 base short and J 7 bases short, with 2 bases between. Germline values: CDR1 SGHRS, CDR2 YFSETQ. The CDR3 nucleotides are TGCGCCAGCAGCTTGCACGGGGAGCTGTTTTTT. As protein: CASSLHGELFF. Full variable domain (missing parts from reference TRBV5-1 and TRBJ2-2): KAGVTQTPRYLIKTRGQQVTLSCSPISGHRSVSWYQQTPGQGLQFLFEYFSETQRNKGNFPGRFSGRQFSNSRSEMNVSTLELGDSALYLCASSLHGELFFGEGSRLTVL.

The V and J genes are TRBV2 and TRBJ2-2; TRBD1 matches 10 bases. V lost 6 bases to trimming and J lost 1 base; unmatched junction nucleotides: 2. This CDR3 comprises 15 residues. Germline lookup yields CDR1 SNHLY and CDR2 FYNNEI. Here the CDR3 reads CASRRDRGNTGELFF. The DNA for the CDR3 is TGTGCCAGCAGGAGGGACAGGGGGAACACCGGGGAGCTGTTTTTT.

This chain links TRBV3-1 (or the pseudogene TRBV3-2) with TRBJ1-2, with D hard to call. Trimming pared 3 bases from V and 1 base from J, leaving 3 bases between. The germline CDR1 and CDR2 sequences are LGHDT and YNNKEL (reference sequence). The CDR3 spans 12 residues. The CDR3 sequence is CASSQSNYGYTF. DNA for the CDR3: TGTGCCAGCAGCCAGAGTAACTATGGCTACACCTTC.

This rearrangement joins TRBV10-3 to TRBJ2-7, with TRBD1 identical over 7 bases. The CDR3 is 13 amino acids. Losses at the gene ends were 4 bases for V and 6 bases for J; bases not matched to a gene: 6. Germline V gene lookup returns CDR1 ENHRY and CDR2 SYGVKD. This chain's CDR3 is CAISVTGLSEQYF. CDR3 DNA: TGTGCCATCAGTGTGACAGGGTTGTCCGAGCAGTACTTC.

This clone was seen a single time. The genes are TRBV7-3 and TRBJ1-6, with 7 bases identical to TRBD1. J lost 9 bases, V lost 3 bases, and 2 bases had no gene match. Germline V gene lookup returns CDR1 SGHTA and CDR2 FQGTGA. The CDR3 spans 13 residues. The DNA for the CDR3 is TGTGCCAGCAGCTTGACAGGGACTTCACCCCTCCACTTT. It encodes CASSLTGTSPLHF.

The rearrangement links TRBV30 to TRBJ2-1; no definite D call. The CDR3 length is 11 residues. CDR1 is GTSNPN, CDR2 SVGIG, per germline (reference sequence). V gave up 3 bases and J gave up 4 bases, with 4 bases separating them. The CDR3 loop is CAWSGYNEQFF. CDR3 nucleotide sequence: TGTGCCTGGAGCGGGTACAATGAGCAGTTCTTC.

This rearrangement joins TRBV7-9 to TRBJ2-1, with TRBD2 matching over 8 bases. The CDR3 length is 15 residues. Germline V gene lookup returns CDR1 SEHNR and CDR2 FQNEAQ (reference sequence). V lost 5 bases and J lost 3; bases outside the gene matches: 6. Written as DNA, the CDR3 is TGTGCCAGCAGCCCCGGGGGGGCCGTCTACAATGAGCAGTTCTTC. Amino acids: CASSPGGAVYNEQFF.

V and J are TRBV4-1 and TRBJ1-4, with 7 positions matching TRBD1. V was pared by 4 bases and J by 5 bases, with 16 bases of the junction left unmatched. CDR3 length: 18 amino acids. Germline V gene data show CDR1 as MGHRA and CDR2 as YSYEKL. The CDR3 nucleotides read TGCGCCAGCAGCCGTAAAGGGGCCAAAGGAGGGGGCAATGAAAAACTGTTTTTT. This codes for CASSRKGAKGGGNEKLFF.

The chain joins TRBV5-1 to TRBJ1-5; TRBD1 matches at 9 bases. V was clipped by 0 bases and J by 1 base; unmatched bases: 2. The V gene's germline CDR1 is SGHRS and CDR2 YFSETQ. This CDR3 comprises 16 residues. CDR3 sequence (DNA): TGCGCCAGCAGCTTGGGGGGGACAGGGAGCAATCAGCCCCAGCATTTT. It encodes CASSLGGTGSNQPQHF.

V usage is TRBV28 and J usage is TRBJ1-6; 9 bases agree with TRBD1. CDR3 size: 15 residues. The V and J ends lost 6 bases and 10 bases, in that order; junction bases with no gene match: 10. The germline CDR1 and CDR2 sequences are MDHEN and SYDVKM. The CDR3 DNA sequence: TGTGCCAGCAGCCCACAGGGGGCGTGGGGCTCACCCCTCCACTTT. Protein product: CASSPQGAWGSPLHF. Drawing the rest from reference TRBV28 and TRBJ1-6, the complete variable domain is DVKVTQSSRYLVKRTGEKVFLECVQDMDHENMFWYRQDPGLGLRLIYFSYDVKMKEKGDIPEGYSVSREKKERFSLILESASTNQTSMYLCASSPQGAWGSPLHFGNGTRLTVT.

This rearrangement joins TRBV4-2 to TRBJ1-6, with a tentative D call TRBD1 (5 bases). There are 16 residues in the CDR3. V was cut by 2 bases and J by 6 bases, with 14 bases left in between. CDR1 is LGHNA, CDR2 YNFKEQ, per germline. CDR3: CASSQNPGKPNSPLHF. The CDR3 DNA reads TGTGCCAGCAGCCAAAATCCAGGGAAGCCTAATTCACCCCTCCACTTT.

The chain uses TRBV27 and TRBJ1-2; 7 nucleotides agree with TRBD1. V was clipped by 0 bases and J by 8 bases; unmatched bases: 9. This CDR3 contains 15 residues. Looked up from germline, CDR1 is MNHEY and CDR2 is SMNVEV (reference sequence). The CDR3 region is CASSLSNRGGGGYTF. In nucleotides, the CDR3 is TGTGCCAGCAGTTTATCGAACAGGGGTGGCGGAGGCTACACCTTC.

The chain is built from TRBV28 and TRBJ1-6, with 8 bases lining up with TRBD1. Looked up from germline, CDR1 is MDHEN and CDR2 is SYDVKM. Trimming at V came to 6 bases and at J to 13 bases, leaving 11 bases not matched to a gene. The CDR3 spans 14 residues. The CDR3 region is CASRTDRGLGPLHF. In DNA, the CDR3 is TGTGCCAGCAGAACCGACAGGGGCCTGGGGCCCCTCCACTTT.

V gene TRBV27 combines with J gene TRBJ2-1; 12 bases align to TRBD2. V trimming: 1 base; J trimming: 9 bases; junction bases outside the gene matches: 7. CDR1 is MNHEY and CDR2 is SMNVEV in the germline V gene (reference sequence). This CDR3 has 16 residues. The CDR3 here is CASSLLGLAGGGEQFF. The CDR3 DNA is TGTGCCAGCAGTTTATTAGGGCTAGCGGGGGGGGGTGAGCAGTTCTTC.

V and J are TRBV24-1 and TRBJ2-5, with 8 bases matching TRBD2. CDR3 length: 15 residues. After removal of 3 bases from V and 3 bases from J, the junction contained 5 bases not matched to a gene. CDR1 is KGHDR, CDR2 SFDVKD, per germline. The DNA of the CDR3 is TGTGCCACCAGTGATCGAACTAGCGGAAAAGAGACCCAGTACTTC. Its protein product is CATSDRTSGKETQYF.

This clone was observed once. CDR3 bases: TGTGCCAGCAGCGACCGGACAGGGACAGATACGCAGTATTTT. Translating gives CASSDRTGTDTQYF. The chain recombines TRBV7-2 with TRBJ2-3; 8 bases line up with TRBD1. The V gene end was trimmed by 5 bases and the J gene end by 3 bases; junction bases not matched to a gene: 4. There are 14 residues in the CDR3. Germline V CDR1 and CDR2: SGHTA, FQGNSA.

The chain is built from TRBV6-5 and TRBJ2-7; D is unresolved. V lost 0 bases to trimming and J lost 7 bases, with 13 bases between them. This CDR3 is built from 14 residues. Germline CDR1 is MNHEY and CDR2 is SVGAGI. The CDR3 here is CASSYSGRSLEQYF. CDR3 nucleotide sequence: TGTGCCAGCAGTTACTCGGGTAGGAGCTTGGAGCAGTACTTC.